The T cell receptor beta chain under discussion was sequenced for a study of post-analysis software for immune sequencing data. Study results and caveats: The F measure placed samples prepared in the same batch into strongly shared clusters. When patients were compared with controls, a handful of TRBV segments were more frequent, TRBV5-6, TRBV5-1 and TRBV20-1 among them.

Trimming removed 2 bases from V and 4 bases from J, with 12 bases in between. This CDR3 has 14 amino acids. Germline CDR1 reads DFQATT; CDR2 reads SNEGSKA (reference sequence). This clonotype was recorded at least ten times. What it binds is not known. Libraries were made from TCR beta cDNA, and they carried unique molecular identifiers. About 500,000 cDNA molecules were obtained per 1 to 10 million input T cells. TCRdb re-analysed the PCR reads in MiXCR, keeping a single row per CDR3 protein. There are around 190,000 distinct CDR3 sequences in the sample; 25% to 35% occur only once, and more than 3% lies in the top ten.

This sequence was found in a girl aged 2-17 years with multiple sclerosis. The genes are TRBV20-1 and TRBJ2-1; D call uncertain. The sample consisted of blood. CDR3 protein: CSARTPIDYNEQFF. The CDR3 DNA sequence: TGCAGTGCTAGAACCCCGATTGATTACAATGAGCAGTTCTTC.